What follows are 6 T cell receptor beta chains derived from one specimen sequenced in a study of blood T cell repertoires in COVID-19. Repertoires were generated with immunoSEQ multiplex PCR, while TCRdb's copy carries only in-frame clones and drops some. The table shows 150,000 or so clones, with roughly 80% occurring only once. Sequenced material: peripheral blood. These receptors all stem from a human donor with acute or convalescent COVID-19. The donor label of this sample is uncertain.

The genes are TRBV2 and TRBJ2-3; 7 positions agree with TRBD2. The CDR3 is made up of 16 amino acids. Germline CDR1 and CDR2: SNHLY and FYNNEI. V was pared by 7 bases and J by 4 bases, with 14 bases of the junction left unmatched. The CDR3 sequence is CASNVGLDWAADTQYF. CDR3 bases: TGTGCCAGCAACGTTGGACTAGACTGGGCGGCAGATACGCAGTATTTT.

This chain links TRBV6-2 or TRBV6-3 with TRBJ2-5; D unclear. CDR1 is MNHEY and CDR2 is SVGEGT in the germline V gene. The V gene lost 2 bases and the J gene lost 0 bases, with 16 bases spanning the gap. The CDR3 runs 17 residues. DNA for the CDR3: TGTGCCAGCAGTTACCCTCCAAGAACCGGGTACCAAGAGACCCAGTACTTC. This encodes CASSYPPRTGYQETQYF.

The J gene is TRBJ1-1, the V gene TRBV7-3, with TRBD1 identical over 8 bases. The V gene end was trimmed by 4 bases and the J gene end by 1 base; junction bases not matched to a gene: 5. The CDR3 is 15 residues long. CDR1 is SGHTA and CDR2 is FQGTGA in the germline V gene. The CDR3 sequence is CASSSGQGANTEAFF. The CDR3 nucleotides read TGTGCCAGCAGCTCTGGACAGGGAGCGAACACTGAAGCTTTCTTT.

In its sample, this clone was seen once. This chain links TRBV12-3 or TRBV12-4 with TRBJ1-2; a possible D gene is TRBD1 (6 bases). Trimming left V 3 bases short and J 5 bases short, with 10 bases between. The length of the CDR3 is 13 residues. CDR3 nucleotide sequence: TGTGCCAGCAGTTTGGACAGTTGGTATGGCTACACCTTC. It specifies CASSLDSWYGYTF.

This rearrangement joins TRBV18 to TRBJ2-3; no reliable D call. This CDR3 contains 14 residues. Germline V gene lookup returns CDR1 KGHSH and CDR2 LQKENI. V was cut by 4 bases and J by 3 bases, with 11 bases left in between. The CDR3 loop reads CASSRATRTDTQYF. CDR3 DNA: TGTGCCAGCTCACGGGCCACGAGAACAGATACGCAGTATTTT.

CDR3 DNA: TGTGCCAGCAGTTATTCAGGGGCAGGGGGCAGTAACTATGGCTACACCTTC. This sequence encodes CASSYSGAGGSNYGYTF. V gene TRBV7-8 combines with J gene TRBJ1-2; TRBD1 agrees at 8 bases. The CDR3 has 17 amino acids. Germline V CDR1 and CDR2: SGHVS, FQNEAQ. V dropped 6 bases and J dropped 1; count of bases not matched to a gene: 13. The full variable domain, its missing parts supplied by reference TRBV7-8 and TRBJ1-2, is GAGVSQSPRYKVAKRGQDVALRCDPISGHVSLFWYQQALGQGPEFLTYFQNEAQLDKSGLPSDRFFAERPEGSVSTLKIQRTQQEDSAVYLCASSYSGAGGSNYGYTFGSGTRLTVV.